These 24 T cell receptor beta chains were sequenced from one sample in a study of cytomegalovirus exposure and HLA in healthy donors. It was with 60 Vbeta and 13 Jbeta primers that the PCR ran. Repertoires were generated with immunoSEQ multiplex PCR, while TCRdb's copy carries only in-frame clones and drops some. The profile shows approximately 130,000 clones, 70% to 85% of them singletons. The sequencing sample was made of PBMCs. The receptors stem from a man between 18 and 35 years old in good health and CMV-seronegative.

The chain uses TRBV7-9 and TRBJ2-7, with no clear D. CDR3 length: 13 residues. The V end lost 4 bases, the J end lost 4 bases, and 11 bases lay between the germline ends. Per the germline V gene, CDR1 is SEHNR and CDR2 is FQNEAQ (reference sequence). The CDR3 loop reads CASSSRDSYEQYF. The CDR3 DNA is TGTGCCAGCAGCTCGAGAGATTCATACGAGCAGTACTTC.

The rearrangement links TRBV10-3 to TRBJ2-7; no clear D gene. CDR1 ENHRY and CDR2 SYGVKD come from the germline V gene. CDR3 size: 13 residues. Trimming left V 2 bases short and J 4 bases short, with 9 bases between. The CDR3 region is CAISEGLQYEQYF. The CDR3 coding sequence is TGTGCCATCAGTGAGGGGTTACAGTACGAGCAGTACTTC.

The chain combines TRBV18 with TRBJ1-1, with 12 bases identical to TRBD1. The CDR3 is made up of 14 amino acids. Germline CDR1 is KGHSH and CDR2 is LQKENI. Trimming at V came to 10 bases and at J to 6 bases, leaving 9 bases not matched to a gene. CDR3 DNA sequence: TGTGCCACCACCCGGGACAGGGGGCACTCTGAAGCTTTCTTT. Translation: CATTRDRGHSEAFF.

This CDR3 is CASFITSTDTQYF. The DNA for the CDR3 is TGTGCCAGCTTTATTACTAGCACAGATACGCAGTATTTT. V usage is TRBV2 and J usage is TRBJ2-3; D uncertain. The CDR3 runs 13 residues. V lost 8 bases, J lost 0 bases, and 9 bases lay in between. CDR1 is SNHLY and CDR2 is FYNNEI in the germline V gene.

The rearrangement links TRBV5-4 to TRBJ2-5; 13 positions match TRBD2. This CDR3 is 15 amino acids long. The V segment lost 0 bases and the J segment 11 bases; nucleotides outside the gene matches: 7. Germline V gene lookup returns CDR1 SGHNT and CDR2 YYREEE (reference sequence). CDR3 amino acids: CASSLAELAGGPQYF. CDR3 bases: TGTGCCAGCAGCTTGGCCGAACTAGCGGGGGGGCCTCAGTACTTC.

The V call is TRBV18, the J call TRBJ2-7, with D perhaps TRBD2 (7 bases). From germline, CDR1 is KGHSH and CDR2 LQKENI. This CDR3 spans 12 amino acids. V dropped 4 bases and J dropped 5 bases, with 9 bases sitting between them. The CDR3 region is CASSQGGDEQYF. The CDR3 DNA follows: TGTGCCAGCTCACAAGGGGGGGACGAGCAGTACTTC. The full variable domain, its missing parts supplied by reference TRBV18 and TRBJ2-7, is NAGVMQNPRHLVRRRGQEARLRCSPMKGHSHVYWYRQLPEEGLKFMVYLQKENIIDESGMPKERFSAEFPKEGPSILRIQQVVRGDSAAYFCASSQGGDEQYFGPGTRLTVT.

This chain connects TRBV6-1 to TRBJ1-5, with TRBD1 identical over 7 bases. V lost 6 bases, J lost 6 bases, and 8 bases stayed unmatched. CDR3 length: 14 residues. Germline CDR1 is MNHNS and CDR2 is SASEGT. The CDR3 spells CASSPTRGPQPQHF. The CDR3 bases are TGTGCCAGCAGCCCCACAAGGGGGCCTCAGCCCCAGCATTTT.

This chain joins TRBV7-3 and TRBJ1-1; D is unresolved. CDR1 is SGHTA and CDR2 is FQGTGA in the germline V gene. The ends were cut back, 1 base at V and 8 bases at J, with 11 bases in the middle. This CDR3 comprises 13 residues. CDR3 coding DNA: TGTGCCAGCAGCTTAATCGGAGGAGGGGAAGCTTTCTTT. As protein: CASSLIGGGEAFF.

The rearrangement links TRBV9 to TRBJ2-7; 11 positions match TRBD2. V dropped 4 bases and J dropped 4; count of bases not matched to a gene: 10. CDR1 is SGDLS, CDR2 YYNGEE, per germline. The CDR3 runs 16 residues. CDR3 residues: CASSRSGTSGSYEQYF. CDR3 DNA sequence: TGTGCCAGCAGCAGATCCGGGACTAGCGGTTCTTACGAGCAGTACTTC.

The DNA of the CDR3 is TGTGCCAGTAGTCCCCGGACTGATGAAGCTTTCTTT. Translated, it gives CASSPRTDEAFF. The rearrangement uses TRBV19 and TRBJ1-1; D is ambiguous. Per the germline V gene, CDR1 is LNHDA and CDR2 is SQIVND (reference sequence). The CDR3 sequence is 12 residues long. The V end was cut by 5 bases, the J end by 7 bases, with 11 bases between.

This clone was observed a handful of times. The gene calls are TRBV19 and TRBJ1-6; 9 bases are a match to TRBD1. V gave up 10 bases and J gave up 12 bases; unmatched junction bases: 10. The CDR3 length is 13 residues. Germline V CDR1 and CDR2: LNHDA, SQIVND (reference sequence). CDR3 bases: TGTGCCACTGGGGCCGGGACAGGGTTACCCCTCCACTTT. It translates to CATGAGTGLPLHF.

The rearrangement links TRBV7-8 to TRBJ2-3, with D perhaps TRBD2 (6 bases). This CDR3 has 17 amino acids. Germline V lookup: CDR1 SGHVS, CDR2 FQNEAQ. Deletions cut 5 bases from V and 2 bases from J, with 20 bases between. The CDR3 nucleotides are TGTGCCAGCAGCCCCCTCGGCCGGGACTTTCACACAGATACGCAGTATTTT. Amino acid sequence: CASSPLGRDFHTDTQYF. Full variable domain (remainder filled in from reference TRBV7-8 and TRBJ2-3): GAGVSQSPRYKVAKRGQDVALRCDPISGHVSLFWYQQALGQGPEFLTYFQNEAQLDKSGLPSDRFFAERPEGSVSTLKIQRTQQEDSAVYLCASSPLGRDFHTDTQYFGPGTRLTVL.

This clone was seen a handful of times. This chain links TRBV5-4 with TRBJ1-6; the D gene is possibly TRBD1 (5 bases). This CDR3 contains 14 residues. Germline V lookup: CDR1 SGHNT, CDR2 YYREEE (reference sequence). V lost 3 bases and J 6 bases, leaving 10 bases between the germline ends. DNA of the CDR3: TGTGCCAGCAGCTCGGCTAGGGGTAATTCACCCCTCCACTTT. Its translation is CASSSARGNSPLHF.

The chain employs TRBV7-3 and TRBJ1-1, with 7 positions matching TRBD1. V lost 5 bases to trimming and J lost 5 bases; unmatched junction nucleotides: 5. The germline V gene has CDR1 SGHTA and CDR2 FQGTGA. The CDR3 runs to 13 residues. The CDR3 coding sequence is TGTGCCAGCAGCCTACTGACAGGGACTGAAGCTTTCTTT. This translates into CASSLLTGTEAFF.

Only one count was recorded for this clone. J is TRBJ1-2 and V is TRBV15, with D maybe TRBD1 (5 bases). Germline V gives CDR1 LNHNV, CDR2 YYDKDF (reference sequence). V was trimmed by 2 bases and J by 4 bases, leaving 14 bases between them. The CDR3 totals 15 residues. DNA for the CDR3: TGTGCCACCAGCAGAAAGGGGCAGGGCCTCTATGGCTACACCTTC. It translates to CATSRKGQGLYGYTF.

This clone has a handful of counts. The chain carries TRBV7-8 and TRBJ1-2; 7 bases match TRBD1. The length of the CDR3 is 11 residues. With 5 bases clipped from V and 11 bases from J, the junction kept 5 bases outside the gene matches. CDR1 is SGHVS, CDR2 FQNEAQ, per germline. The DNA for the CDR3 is TGTGCCAGCAGCGCCGACAGGGAATACACCTTC. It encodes CASSADREYTF.

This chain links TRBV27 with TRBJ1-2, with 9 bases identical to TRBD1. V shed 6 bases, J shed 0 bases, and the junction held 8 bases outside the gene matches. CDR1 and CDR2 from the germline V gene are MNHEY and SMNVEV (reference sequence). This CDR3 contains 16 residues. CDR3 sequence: CASSRTGEPPNYGYTF. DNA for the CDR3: TGTGCCAGCAGCCGGACAGGGGAACCACCTAACTATGGCTACACCTTC.

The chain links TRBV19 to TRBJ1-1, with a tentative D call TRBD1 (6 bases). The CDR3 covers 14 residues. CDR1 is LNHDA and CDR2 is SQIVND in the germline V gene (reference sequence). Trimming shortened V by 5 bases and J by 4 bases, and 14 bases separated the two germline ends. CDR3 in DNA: TGTGCCAGTAGTTTCGGACAGATAGGCACTGAAGCTTTCTTT. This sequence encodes CASSFGQIGTEAFF.

The CDR3 spells CASSAAGRNQPQHF. The CDR3 bases are TGTGCCAGCAGTGCGGCAGGGAGGAATCAGCCCCAGCATTTT. V is TRBV6-1 and J is TRBJ1-5, with a weak D call TRBD1 (5 bases). Germline V gene data show CDR1 as MNHNS and CDR2 as SASEGT. Trimming took off 4 bases at V and 4 bases at J, with 11 bases between the two ends. This CDR3 has 14 amino acids.

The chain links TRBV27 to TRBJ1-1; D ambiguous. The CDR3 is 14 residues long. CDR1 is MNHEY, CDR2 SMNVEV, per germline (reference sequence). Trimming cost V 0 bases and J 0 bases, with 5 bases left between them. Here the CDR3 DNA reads TGTGCCAGCAGTTTATCAACAGTGAACACTGAAGCTTTCTTT. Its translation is CASSLSTVNTEAFF.

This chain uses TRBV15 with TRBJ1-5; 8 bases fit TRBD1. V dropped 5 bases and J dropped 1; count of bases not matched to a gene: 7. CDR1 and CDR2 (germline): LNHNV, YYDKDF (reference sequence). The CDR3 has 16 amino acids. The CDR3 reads CATSVEDRVSNQPQHF. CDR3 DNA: TGTGCCACCAGCGTAGAGGACAGGGTGAGCAATCAGCCCCAGCATTTT.

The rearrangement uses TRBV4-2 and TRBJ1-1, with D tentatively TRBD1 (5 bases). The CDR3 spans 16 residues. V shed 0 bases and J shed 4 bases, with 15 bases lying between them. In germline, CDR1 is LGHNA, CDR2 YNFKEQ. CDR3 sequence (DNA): TGTGCCAGCAGCCAAGATTCGGGGGAAGGGAGCACTGAAGCTTTCTTT. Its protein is CASSQDSGEGSTEAFF.

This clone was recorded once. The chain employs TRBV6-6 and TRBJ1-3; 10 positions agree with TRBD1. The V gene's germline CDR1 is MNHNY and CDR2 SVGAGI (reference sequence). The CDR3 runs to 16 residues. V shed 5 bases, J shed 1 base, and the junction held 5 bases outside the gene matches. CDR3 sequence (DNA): TGTGCCAGCAGTAGGGGGGACAGGGGTTCTGGAAACACCATATATTTT. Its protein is CASSRGDRGSGNTIYF.

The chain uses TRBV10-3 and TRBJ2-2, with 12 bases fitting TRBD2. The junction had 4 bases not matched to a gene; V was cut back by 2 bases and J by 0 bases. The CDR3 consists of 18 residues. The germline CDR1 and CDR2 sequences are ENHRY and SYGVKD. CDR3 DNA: TGTGCCATCAGTGAGAGGGGACTAGCGGGCCCGAACACCGGGGAGCTGTTTTTT. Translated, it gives CAISERGLAGPNTGELFF.